This T cell receptor beta chain was recorded in a study of blood T cells in healthy people across ages. Regarding the study as a whole: The study could not conclusively compare naive and antigen-experienced cells, given its unsorted PBMCs.

A second PCR of about 6 to 12 cycles used a sample-barcoded 5' primer and a J-beta primer mix. TCRdb re-called the 5' RACE reads through MiXCR, storing one row per CDR3 protein. The sample yields roughly 800,000 distinct CDR3 sequences, roughly 24% seen once. Trimming pared 2 bases from V and 5 bases from J, leaving 10 bases between. Germline V CDR1 and CDR2: SGHKS, YYEKEE (reference sequence). CDR3 length: 13 residues. This clonotype was observed a handful of times. The antigen is not known. The data were also submitted as part of a second study, on T cells of mothers and their children.

The V call is TRBV5-5, the J call TRBJ2-5, with D unresolved. The sequence was collected from a boy younger than 18 in good health. The sequenced material came from blood. CDR3 coding DNA: TGTGCCAGCAGCTTTCGACCAATGGAGACCCAGTACTTC. It specifies CASSFRPMETQYF.